The T cell receptor beta chain described here comes from a study of blood T cell repertoires in COVID-19. Whole-study context: Donors in the United States, Italy and Spain gave samples during acute or convalescent COVID-19. The analysed material was cDNA or gDNA that came from T cells, B-cell-depleted T cells, or PBMCs.

The data were produced by immunoSEQ multiplex PCR, yet TCRdb's version contains in-frame clones alone and is incomplete. This sample yields about 240,000 clones, of which approximately 80% are seen a single time; roughly 9.6% belongs to the top ten. This CDR3 comprises 15 residues. V gave up 3 bases and J gave up 0 bases, with 12 bases separating them. The germline CDR1 and CDR2 sequences are KGHSH and LQKENI. The TCR sequence derives from a woman older than 75 with acute or convalescent COVID-19. The chain recombines TRBV18 with TRBJ2-7, with a tentative D call TRBD2 (5 bases). The sample comprised peripheral blood. CDR3 amino acids: CASSPPGLASYEQYF. CDR3 coding DNA: TGTGCCAGCTCACCCCCTGGACTGGCCTCCTACGAGCAGTACTTC.